Each of the 13 T cell receptor beta chains below was sequenced from the same sample in a study of T cell responses to AZD1222 COVID-19 vaccine. The protocol was immunoSEQ multiplex PCR, while the TCRdb copy is restricted to in-frame clones and leaves out a portion. In the table there are 150,000 or so clones, approximately 90% of which are singletons. Sequences were derived from peripheral blood, sampled on day 0 of AZD1222 vaccination. All receptors derive from an adult in good health.

The V gene is TRBV7-8, the J gene TRBJ1-4, with D uncertain. Germline V gene data show CDR1 as SGHVS and CDR2 as FQNEAQ. The ends were cut back, 4 bases at V and 2 bases at J, with 20 bases in the middle. CDR3 length: 18 residues. CDR3: CASSSLETPGLTNEKLFF. The CDR3 DNA reads TGTGCCAGCAGCTCTCTAGAGACCCCTGGCCTTACTAATGAAAAACTGTTTTTT.

The rearrangement links TRBV18 to TRBJ1-1, with D hard to call. CDR1 and CDR2 (germline): KGHSH, LQKENI. CDR3 length equals 17 residues. Trimming shortened V by 0 bases and J by 1 base, and 15 bases separated the two germline ends. In DNA form, the CDR3 reads TGTGCCAGCTCACCACCGCTCAGGTCTGGCAAGAACACTGAAGCTTTCTTT. Amino acid sequence: CASSPPLRSGKNTEAFF. Combining the CDR3 with reference TRBV18 and TRBJ1-1 gives the whole variable domain NAGVMQNPRHLVRRRGQEARLRCSPMKGHSHVYWYRQLPEEGLKFMVYLQKENIIDESGMPKERFSAEFPKEGPSILRIQQVVRGDSAAYFCASSPPLRSGKNTEAFFGQGTRLTVV.

The chain joins TRBV5-6 to TRBJ2-7; D is possibly TRBD1 or TRBD2 (5 bases each). This CDR3 region has 14 residues. The germline V gene has CDR1 SGHDT and CDR2 YYEEEE. Trimming removed 4 bases at V and 1 base at J, with 12 bases between. This CDR3 is CASSPGTRSYEQYF. The CDR3 DNA is TGTGCCAGCAGCCCAGGGACGCGTTCCTACGAGCAGTACTTC.

This clone was detected a few times. The chain employs TRBV19 and TRBJ1-2; D is unresolved. This CDR3 region has 13 residues. CDR1 LNHDA and CDR2 SQIVND come from the germline V gene (reference sequence). The germline V and J ends were trimmed by 4 bases and 2 bases, with 8 bases remaining between them. The CDR3 DNA reads as TGTGCCAGTAGTACCGACACCAACTATGGCTACACCTTC. Amino acid sequence: CASSTDTNYGYTF.

About this clone: The junction departs from the called germline gene at one end, perhaps through a read error. The chain uses TRBV7-2 and TRBJ2-7; D possibly corresponds to TRBD1 (5 bases). From germline, CDR1 is SGHTA and CDR2 FQGNSA. The CDR3 consists of 14 residues. The CDR3 DNA reads as TGTGCCAGCAGCTTAGATCAGACCAGGGTTGCTTCGGTCTTC. Protein product: CASSLDQTRVASVF.

In its sample, this clone was seen once. CDR3 nucleotide sequence: TGTGCCAGCAGCGTAGGATCAGGCGGGGGACGCACCGGGGAGCTGTTTTTT. Its protein is CASSVGSGGGRTGELFF. V gene TRBV9 combines with J gene TRBJ2-2, with 7 bases aligning to TRBD2. Trimming removed 0 bases from V and 4 bases from J; junction bases left unmatched: 9. Germline V gene data show CDR1 as SGDLS and CDR2 as YYNGEE. The CDR3 length is 17 residues.

The chain uses TRBV18 and TRBJ2-1; TRBD1 agrees at 9 bases. The CDR3 is 15 amino acids. V lost 2 bases, J lost 2 bases, and 1 base stayed unmatched. The germline gives CDR1 KGHSH, CDR2 LQKENI. The CDR3 DNA sequence: TGTGCCAGCTCACCAGGGACAGGGACCTACAATGAGCAGTTCTTC. This codes for CASSPGTGTYNEQFF.

CDR3 residues: CASSPQGYSNQPQHF. DNA for the CDR3: TGTGCCAGCAGCCCACAGGGCTATAGCAATCAGCCCCAGCATTTT. This chain joins TRBV5-8 and TRBJ1-5; tentative D call: TRBD1 (6 bases). The CDR3 length is 15 residues. CDR1 and CDR2 from the germline V gene are SGHTS and YDEGEE. Trimming stripped 4 bases from V and 0 bases from J, with 11 bases between.

This clone was counted only a few times. The gene calls are TRBV7-6 and TRBJ2-5, with 12 positions matching TRBD2. Germline-derived CDR1 and CDR2 are SGHVS and FNYEAQ. Germline trimming cut 5 bases from V and 1 base from J; bases unmatched to any gene: 5. The CDR3 sequence is 16 residues long. CDR3 sequence (DNA): TGTGCCAGCAGCCCAAAGACTAGCGGGGGCCAAGAGACCCAGTACTTC. As protein: CASSPKTSGGQETQYF. The complete variable domain, with remaining parts taken from reference TRBV7-6 and TRBJ2-5, reads GAGVSQSPRYKVTKRGQDVALRCDPISGHVSLYWYRQALGQGPEFLTYFNYEAQQDKSGLPNDRFSAERPEGSISTLTIQRTEQRDSAMYRCASSPKTSGGQETQYFGPGTRLLVL.

CDR3 sequence reads: CASSTRLAGGYTQYF. CDR3 nucleotides: TGTGCCAGCAGCACTAGACTAGCGGGGGGGTATACGCAGTATTTT. The chain employs TRBV13 and TRBJ2-3; 14 nucleotides align to TRBD2. Germline V gene data show CDR1 as PRHDT and CDR2 as FYEKMQ (reference sequence). V was clipped by 5 bases and J by 7 bases; unmatched bases: 5. CDR3 length: 15 amino acids.

This sequence joins TRBV2 and TRBJ1-6; 12 nucleotides align to TRBD1. CDR1 and CDR2 from the germline V gene are SNHLY and FYNNEI. J was trimmed by 9 bases and V by 6 bases; bases with no gene match: 3. CDR3 length: 14 amino acids. The CDR3 protein is CASRGQGARSPLHF. The CDR3 nucleotides read TGTGCCAGCAGGGGACAGGGGGCACGTTCACCCCTCCACTTT.

V gene TRBV2 combines with J gene TRBJ1-1; a weak D match, TRBD1 (5 bases). V was pared by 10 bases and J by 5 bases, with 17 bases between. Per germline, CDR1 SNHLY and CDR2 FYNNEI. CDR3 size: 13 residues. The CDR3 loop reads CATSRDGLTEAFF. CDR3 sequence (DNA): TGTGCCACATCCAGGGACGGTCTAACTGAAGCTTTCTTT.

The V and J genes are TRBV18 and TRBJ1-2; D unresolved. Trimming shortened V by 2 bases and J by 7 bases, and 8 bases separated the two germline ends. The CDR3 extends over 12 amino acids. The germline CDR1 and CDR2 sequences are KGHSH and LQKENI. CDR3 nucleotides: TGTGCCAGCTCACCAGACCCTTTTGGCTACACCTTC. This translates into CASSPDPFGYTF.